This TCR beta chain is from a study of control samples from healthy donors and cancer patients. This clone occurred once. This CDR3 spans 15 amino acids. V lost 6 bases, J lost 4 bases, and 11 bases stayed unmatched. CDR1 and CDR2 (germline): SGHRS, YFSETQ. The protocol was immunoSEQ multiplex PCR, while the TCRdb copy is restricted to in-frame clones and leaves out a portion. The sample consists of some 74,000 clones, roughly 93% of them appearing once. Sequencing input: blood. The J gene is TRBJ1-2, the V gene TRBV5-1; 8 positions agree with TRBD1. This TCR was recovered from a woman aged 25 to 45 in good health. The CDR3 spells CASNPQGAQSYGYTF. For the CDR3, the DNA is TGCGCCAGCAACCCCCAGGGGGCGCAGAGCTATGGCTACACCTTC.